The T cell receptor beta chain under discussion was sequenced for a study of blood T cell repertoires in COVID-19. About the study: The analysed material was cDNA or gDNA that came from T cells, B-cell-depleted T cells, or PBMCs.

Sequencing was performed with immunoSEQ multiplex PCR; in TCRdb, only in-frame clones are kept and a portion is missing. Of about 100,000 clones in the sample, around 91% were seen once. CDR3 length equals 16 residues. Per the germline V gene, CDR1 is MGHRA and CDR2 is YSYEKL. Germline trimming cut 3 bases from V and 3 bases from J; bases unmatched to any gene: 4. Followed over time, Seattle patients had been enrolled while infection was active. The sequence was collected from a man between 18 and 35 years old with COVID-19, enrolled during active disease. The chain is built from TRBV4-1 and TRBJ2-7, with TRBD2 identical over 14 bases. Input material: peripheral blood. The CDR3 region has the DNA TGCGCCAGCAGCCAGTCGGGACTAGCGGGAGACTACGAGCAGTACTTC. It translates to CASSQSGLAGDYEQYF.